The 21 T cell receptor beta chains in this list originate from one sample, sequenced in a study of shared clonotypes between healthy human individuals (dated by TCRdb to about 2020). CD8 naive samples were CD45RO-negative cells positively selected for CCR7, giving a CD45RA+CCR7+ population that excluded TemRA cells. Library generation was performed with the immunoSEQ multiplex PCR assay. TCRdb obtained this table from immuneACCESS and retained in-frame rearrangements with V and J assigned. These tables miss some clones; where compared with another copy, unresolved V genes account for less than half of the shortfall, and the remainder is unexplained. The sample table lists roughly 1,800,000 clones, about 95% of them with a count of one. The ten largest make up around 1% of the sample. The sample taken for sequencing was naive CD8+ T cells sorted from blood. The cell subset or site label, read with the paper, signifies: CD45RA+CCR7+. All receptors derive from a man between 18 and 29 years old in good health.

The chain joins TRBV19 to TRBJ1-2; 9 bases align to TRBD1. Germline values: CDR1 LNHDA, CDR2 SQIVND (reference sequence). The trim removed 4 bases at V and 6 bases at J, leaving 12 bases unmatched. The CDR3 is 16 residues long. CDR3 amino acids: CASSRENRDRVHGYTF. CDR3 bases: TGTGCCAGTAGTAGAGAAAACCGGGACAGGGTCCATGGCTACACCTTC.

Worth noting for this clone: Additional DNA sequences in this sample encode the identical CDR3. This chain links TRBV27 with TRBJ2-2; TRBD1 agrees at 7 bases. This CDR3 comprises 16 residues. The germline CDR1 and CDR2 sequences are MNHEY and SMNVEV (reference sequence). Unmatched junction bases numbered 1, after V lost 0 bases and J lost 0 bases. In nucleotides, the CDR3 is TGTGCCAGCAGTTTATCGGGGACAGCGAACACCGGGGAGCTGTTTTTT. Its translation: CASSLSGTANTGELFF.

This chain uses TRBV4-3 with TRBJ2-1; D is perhaps TRBD2 (6 bases). V shed 0 bases and J shed 10 bases, with 13 bases lying between them. CDR1 is LGHNA, CDR2 YSLEER, per germline. The CDR3 has 14 residues. In nucleotides, the CDR3 is TGCGCCAGCAGCCAAGATACGGGGGATGAGGAGCAGTTCTTC. This translates into CASSQDTGDEEQFF.

The rearrangement joins TRBV5-4 to TRBJ1-1; no reliable D call. With 0 bases removed from V and 3 bases from J, the gap between germline ends came to 15 bases. CDR1 is SGHNT and CDR2 is YYREEE in the germline V gene (reference sequence). The CDR3 contains 16 residues. The CDR3 DNA reads as TGTGCCAGCAGCTTGGCCGAGTTGGAGAGGCACACTGAAGCTTTCTTT. It is translated as CASSLAELERHTEAFF.

A single count supports this clone. The rearrangement links TRBV7-9 to TRBJ2-7, with D uncertain. V was clipped by 1 base and J by 1 base, with 14 bases between them. The CDR3 has 16 amino acids. Germline values: CDR1 SEHNR, CDR2 FQNEAQ (reference sequence). This CDR3 reads CASSLVYGFESYEQYF. In DNA, the CDR3 is TGTGCCAGCAGCTTAGTATACGGTTTTGAATCCTACGAGCAGTACTTC. Full variable domain (remainder filled in from reference TRBV7-9 and TRBJ2-7): DTGVSQNPRHKITKRGQNVTFRCDPISEHNRLYWYRQTLGQGPEFLTYFQNEAQLEKSRLLSDRFSAERPKGSFSTLEIQRTEQGDSAMYLCASSLVYGFESYEQYFGPGTRLTVT.

V usage is TRBV19 and J usage is TRBJ2-1; 8 bases match TRBD2. The CDR3 totals 16 residues. With 0 bases clipped from V and 2 bases from J, the junction kept 3 bases outside the gene matches. Germline lookup yields CDR1 LNHDA and CDR2 SQIVND (reference sequence). The CDR3 loop is CASSIDRSGTYNEQFF. Written as DNA, the CDR3 is TGTGCCAGTAGTATAGACCGTAGCGGGACCTACAATGAGCAGTTCTTC.

This clone has a single count. This sequence joins TRBV11-2 and TRBJ2-5, with a tentative D call TRBD1 (5 bases). Germline lookup yields CDR1 SGHAT and CDR2 FQNNGV. The CDR3 has 12 residues. V dropped 6 bases and J dropped 1 base, with 6 bases sitting between them. For the CDR3, the DNA is TGTGCCAGCAGGGACATCCAAGAGACCCAGTACTTC. Amino acids: CASRDIQETQYF.

The chain joins TRBV27 to TRBJ1-6; the match to TRBD1 covers 9 bases. V lost 4 bases, J lost 10 bases, and 5 bases stayed unmatched. The CDR3 covers 14 residues. Germline values: CDR1 MNHEY, CDR2 SMNVEV (reference sequence). The CDR3 loop is CASSWDRVRSPLHF. CDR3 bases: TGTGCCAGCAGTTGGGACAGGGTTAGGTCACCCCTCCACTTT.

V gene TRBV2 combines with J gene TRBJ1-1, with D uncertain. Looked up from germline, CDR1 is SNHLY and CDR2 is FYNNEI. The CDR3 runs 14 residues. Trimming removed 3 bases from V and 1 base from J, with 9 bases in between. CDR3 sequence (DNA): TGTGCCAGCAGTGAGGGTGAGGGGAACACTGAAGCTTTCTTT. It yields the protein CASSEGEGNTEAFF.

In regard to this clone: Other DNA sequences in this sample translate to the same CDR3. J is TRBJ2-7 and V is TRBV5-4; 7 bases agree with TRBD1. Germline values: CDR1 SGHNT, CDR2 YYREEE (reference sequence). CDR3 size: 13 residues. V lost 1 base and J lost 2; bases outside the gene matches: 0. CDR3 sequence reads: CASSLQGAYEQYF. In DNA form, the CDR3 reads TGTGCCAGCAGCTTGCAGGGGGCCTACGAGCAGTACTTC.

The gene calls are TRBV6-5 and TRBJ2-2; 11 nucleotides line up with TRBD2. The CDR3 has 14 amino acids. Germline values: CDR1 MNHEY, CDR2 SVGAGI. The trim removed 5 bases at V and 5 bases at J, leaving 1 base unmatched. CDR3 sequence: CASSRTSGTGELFF. CDR3 nucleotide sequence: TGTGCCAGCAGTCGGACTAGCGGGACCGGGGAGCTGTTTTTT.

J is TRBJ1-2 and V is TRBV13; D is unresolved. CDR1 and CDR2 (germline): PRHDT, FYEKMQ (reference sequence). CDR3 length: 17 residues. The V end lost 5 bases, the J end lost 6 bases, and 25 bases lay between the germline ends. The CDR3: CASSPTGVDPTQHGYTF. Here the CDR3 DNA reads TGTGCCAGCAGCCCAACTGGGGTCGACCCTACTCAACATGGCTACACCTTC. Looking up the rest from reference TRBV13 and TRBJ1-2 gives the full variable domain: AAGVIQSPRHLIKEKRETATLKCYPIPRHDTVYWYQQGPGQDPQFLISFYEKMQSDKGSIPDRFSAQQFSDYHSELNMSSLELGDSALYFCASSPTGVDPTQHGYTFGSGTRLTVV.

The CDR3 DNA sequence: TGTGCCAGCAGTTTAATCGCGGGGGGTGGCTACGAGCAGTACTTC. It yields the protein CASSLIAGGGYEQYF. The chain links TRBV27 to TRBJ2-7; 8 bases agree with TRBD2. The germline V gene has CDR1 MNHEY and CDR2 SMNVEV (reference sequence). V gave up 2 bases and J gave up 3 bases; unmatched junction bases: 6. CDR3 length: 15 residues.

The chain employs TRBV7-9 and TRBJ2-1, with TRBD1 as a possible D gene (6 bases). Germline V lookup: CDR1 SEHNR, CDR2 FQNEAQ (reference sequence). The germline V and J ends were trimmed by 6 bases and 5 bases, with 11 bases remaining between them. The CDR3 length is 13 residues. CDR3 protein: CASRETGHNEQFF. The CDR3 nucleotides are TGTGCCAGCAGGGAAACAGGGCACAATGAGCAGTTCTTC.

This clone was seen a single time. The V gene is TRBV30, the J gene TRBJ2-1; TRBD2 agrees at 15 bases. There are 15 residues in the CDR3. The V gene's germline CDR1 is GTSNPN and CDR2 SVGIG (reference sequence). The V segment lost 3 bases and the J segment 5 bases; nucleotides outside the gene matches: 2. The CDR3 region is CAWSGTSGRNNEQFF. The CDR3 bases are TGTGCCTGGAGCGGGACTAGCGGGAGGAACAATGAGCAGTTCTTC.

This sequence joins TRBV4-1 and TRBJ2-2, with 8 bases aligning to TRBD2. CDR3 length: 17 residues. Trimming removed 1 base from V and 4 bases from J; junction bases left unmatched: 8. Germline values: CDR1 MGHRA, CDR2 YSYEKL. CDR3 coding DNA: TGCGCCAGCAGCCAAGTTCTGAGCGGGAGTGGCACCGGGGAGCTGTTTTTT. Protein: CASSQVLSGSGTGELFF.

The chain combines TRBV7-6 with TRBJ2-5, with 7 bases aligning to TRBD1. Unmatched junction bases numbered 9, after V lost 1 base and J lost 1 base. This CDR3 has 17 amino acids. Germline V gives CDR1 SGHVS, CDR2 FNYEAQ. The CDR3 sequence is CASSLGGRGGIQETQYF. The CDR3 DNA sequence: TGTGCCAGCAGCTTAGGGGGACGAGGGGGCATCCAAGAGACCCAGTACTTC.

V is TRBV6-5 and J is TRBJ2-1; D unresolved. The CDR3 contains 16 residues. Trimming pared 0 bases from V and 6 bases from J, leaving 15 bases between. From germline, CDR1 is MNHEY and CDR2 SVGAGI. The CDR3 spells CASSYSPQKALNEQFF. The CDR3 DNA reads TGTGCCAGCAGTTACTCACCCCAAAAAGCCCTCAATGAGCAGTTCTTC.

This rearrangement joins TRBV5-1 to TRBJ2-7, with D perhaps given as TRBD1 or TRBD2 (5 bases each). Germline V lookup: CDR1 SGHRS, CDR2 YFSETQ. The CDR3 is made up of 15 amino acids. V lost 3 bases, J lost 7 bases, and 20 bases lay in between. Here the CDR3 reads CASSSIPGTSGEQYF. The CDR3 DNA reads as TGCGCCAGCAGCTCTATTCCAGGGACCTCGGGGGAGCAGTACTTC. The whole variable domain, remainder taken from reference TRBV5-1 and TRBJ2-7, is KAGVTQTPRYLIKTRGQQVTLSCSPISGHRSVSWYQQTPGQGLQFLFEYFSETQRNKGNFPGRFSGRQFSNSRSEMNVSTLELGDSALYLCASSSIPGTSGEQYFGPGTRLTVT.

The J gene is TRBJ2-7, the V gene TRBV6-1, with 11 bases matching TRBD1. The CDR3 loop spans 14 amino acids. With 8 bases clipped from V and 2 bases from J, the junction kept 5 bases outside the gene matches. Per germline, CDR1 MNHNS and CDR2 SASEGT. For the CDR3, the DNA is TGTGCCAGCGGTGGGACAGGGGGTCCCTACGAGCAGTACTTC. Its protein product is CASGGTGGPYEQYF.

This sequence joins TRBV5-6 and TRBJ1-1, with a possible D match to TRBD1 (5 bases). Germline V lookup: CDR1 SGHDT, CDR2 YYEEEE. Between the trimmed V and J ends, which lost 7 bases and 1 base, there was a span of 8 bases. The CDR3 runs 12 residues. CDR3 sequence: CASLGGNTEAFF. The CDR3 DNA sequence: TGTGCCAGCCTGGGGGGGAACACTGAAGCTTTCTTT.